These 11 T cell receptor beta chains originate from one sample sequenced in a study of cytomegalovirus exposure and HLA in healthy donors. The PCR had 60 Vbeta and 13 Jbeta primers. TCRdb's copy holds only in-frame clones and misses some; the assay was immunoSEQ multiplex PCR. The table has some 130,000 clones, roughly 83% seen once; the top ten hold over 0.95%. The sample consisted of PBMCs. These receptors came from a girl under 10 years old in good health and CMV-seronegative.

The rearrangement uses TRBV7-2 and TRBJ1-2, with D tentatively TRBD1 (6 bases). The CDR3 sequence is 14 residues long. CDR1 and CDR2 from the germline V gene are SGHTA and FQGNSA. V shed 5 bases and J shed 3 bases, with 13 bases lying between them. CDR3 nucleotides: TGTGCCAGCAGCCCCAGGACAGATTACTATGGCTACACCTTC. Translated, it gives CASSPRTDYYGYTF.

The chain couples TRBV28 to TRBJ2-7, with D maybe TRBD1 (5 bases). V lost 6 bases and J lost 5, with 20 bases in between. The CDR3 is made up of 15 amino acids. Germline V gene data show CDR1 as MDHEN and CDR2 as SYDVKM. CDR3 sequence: CASSTPSRVPNEQYF. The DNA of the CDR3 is TGTGCCAGCAGCACACCCAGCAGGGTACCGAACGAGCAGTACTTC.

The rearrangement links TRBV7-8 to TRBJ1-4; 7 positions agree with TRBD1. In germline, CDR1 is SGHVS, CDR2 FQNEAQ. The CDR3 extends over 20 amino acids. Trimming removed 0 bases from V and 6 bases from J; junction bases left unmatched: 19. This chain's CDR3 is CASSLAGTENFITRDEKLFF. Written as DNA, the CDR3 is TGTGCCAGCAGCTTAGCCGGGACAGAGAATTTCATCACCCGGGATGAAAAACTGTTTTTT.

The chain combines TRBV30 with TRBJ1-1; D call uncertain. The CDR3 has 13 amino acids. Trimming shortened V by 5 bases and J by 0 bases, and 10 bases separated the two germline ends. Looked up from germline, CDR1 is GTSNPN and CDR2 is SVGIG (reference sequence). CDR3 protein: CAWSEKMNTEAFF. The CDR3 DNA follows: TGTGCCTGGTCGGAGAAAATGAACACTGAAGCTTTCTTT.

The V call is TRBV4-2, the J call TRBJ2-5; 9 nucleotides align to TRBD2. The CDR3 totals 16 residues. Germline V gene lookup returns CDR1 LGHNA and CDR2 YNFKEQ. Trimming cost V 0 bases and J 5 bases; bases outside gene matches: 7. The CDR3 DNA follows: TGTGCCAGCAGCCAAGAGGCGGGGGGGCAAAGGGAGACCCAGTACTTC. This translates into CASSQEAGGQRETQYF.

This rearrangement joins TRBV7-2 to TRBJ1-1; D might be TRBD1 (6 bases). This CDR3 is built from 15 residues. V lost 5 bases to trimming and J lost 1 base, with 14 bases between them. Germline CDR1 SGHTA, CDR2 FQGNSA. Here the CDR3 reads CASSPPGHQNTEAFF. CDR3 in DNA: TGTGCCAGCAGCCCACCGGGACACCAGAACACTGAAGCTTTCTTT. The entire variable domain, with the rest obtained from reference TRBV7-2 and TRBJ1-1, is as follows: GAGVSQSPSNKVTEKGKDVELRCDPISGHTALYWYRQSLGQGLEFLIYFQGNSAPDKSGLPSDRFSAERTGGSVSTLTIQRTQQEDSAVYLCASSPPGHQNTEAFFGQGTRLTVV.

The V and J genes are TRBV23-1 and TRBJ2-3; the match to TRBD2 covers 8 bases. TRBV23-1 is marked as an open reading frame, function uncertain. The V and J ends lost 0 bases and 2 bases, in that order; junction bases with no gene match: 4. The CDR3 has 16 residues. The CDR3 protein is CASSQSAGGHTDTQYF. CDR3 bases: TGCGCCAGCAGTCAATCGGCGGGAGGCCACACAGATACGCAGTATTTT.

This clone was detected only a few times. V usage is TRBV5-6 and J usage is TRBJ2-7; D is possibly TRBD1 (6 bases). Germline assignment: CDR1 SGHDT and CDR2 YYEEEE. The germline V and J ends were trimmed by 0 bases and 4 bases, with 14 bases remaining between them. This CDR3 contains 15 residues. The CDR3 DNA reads TGTGCCAGCAGCTTGGGGTCAGGGGATCAGTACGAGCAGTACTTC. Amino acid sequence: CASSLGSGDQYEQYF.

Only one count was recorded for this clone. The DNA for the CDR3 is TGTGCCAGCAGTTTCATTAGTCCGTATAGCAATCAGCCCCAGCATTTT. It codes for CASSFISPYSNQPQHF. This chain links TRBV28 with TRBJ1-5; D is uncertain. CDR1 MDHEN and CDR2 SYDVKM come from the germline V gene. Deletions cut 3 bases from V and 0 bases from J, with 12 bases between. This CDR3 contains 16 residues.

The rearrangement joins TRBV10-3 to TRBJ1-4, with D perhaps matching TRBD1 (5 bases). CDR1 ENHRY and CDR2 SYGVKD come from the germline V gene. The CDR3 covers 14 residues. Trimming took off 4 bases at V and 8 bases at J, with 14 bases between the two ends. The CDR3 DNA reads TGTGCCATCAGTGCGCAGGGAGGTGAAGAAAAACTGTTTTTT. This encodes CAISAQGGEEKLFF.

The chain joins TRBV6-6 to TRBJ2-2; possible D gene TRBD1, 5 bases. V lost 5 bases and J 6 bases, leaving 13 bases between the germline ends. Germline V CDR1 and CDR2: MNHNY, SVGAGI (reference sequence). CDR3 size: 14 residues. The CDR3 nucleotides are TGTGCCAGCAGTCTCCAGCAGGGCGCCGGGGAGCTGTTTTTT. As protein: CASSLQQGAGELFF.